This T cell receptor beta chain emerged from a study of post-analysis software for immune sequencing data. Study details: Progressive-relapsing, secondary progressive and relapsing-remitting multiple sclerosis were among the disease courses included. Study-wide results and limits: TRBV5-6, TRBV5-1 and TRBV20-1 were among four or five TRBV segments more frequent in patients than controls. Normalized Chao1 diversity was significantly reduced in patients versus controls.

Carried by the TCR beta cDNA libraries were unique molecular identifiers. Researchers reported 520,000 or so cDNA molecules coming from about 0.98 to 11 million T cells. TCRdb reprocessed the PCR reads with MiXCR, giving one entry per CDR3 protein. The table includes 750,000 to 950,000 distinct CDR3 sequences, approximately 50% detected once. Notes on this clonotype: Its matching antigen is unknown.

This CDR3 is 13 amino acids long. Germline V gene lookup returns CDR1 SQVTM and CDR2 ANQGSEA. What was sequenced was blood. The chain links TRBV29-1 to TRBJ2-5; the match to TRBD2 covers 10 bases. The J call may be faulty, since TRBJ2-7 better matches the DNA end. The clonotype comes from a girl between 10 and 17 years old with multiple sclerosis. In DNA, the CDR3 is TGCAGCGTTGAAGGAGCGGGAGGGGACGAGCAGTACTTC. Translating it yields CSVEGAGGDEQYF.